The 3 T cell receptor beta chains below were found in one sample sequenced in a study of cytomegalovirus exposure and HLA in healthy donors (dated by TCRdb to about 2017). The library came from the immunoSEQ multiplex PCR assay. The multiplex PCR relied on a mix of 60 forward primers for TCR Vbeta segments and 13 reverse primers for TCR Jbeta segments. Entries here come from immuneACCESS through TCRdb and include only in-frame sequences with V and J called. Some clones fail to appear in such tables; in the studies checked, an unresolved V gene covers under half of the shortfall, and the cause of the remainder is unknown. This sample holds 150,000 or so clones; about 65% were observed only once. The ten largest make up less than 8.5% of the sample. The sample comprised PBMCs. These TCRs come from a man between 35 and 55 years old in good health and CMV-seropositive.

Only a few counts were recorded for this clone. The chain uses TRBV30 and TRBJ1-2; the D is unclear. Per the germline V gene, CDR1 is GTSNPN and CDR2 is SVGIG (reference sequence). The CDR3 is 14 residues long. Trimming removed 3 bases at V and 2 bases at J, with 13 bases between. The CDR3 protein is CAWRTTFPNYGYTF. The DNA for the CDR3 is TGTGCCTGGAGGACGACATTTCCCAACTATGGCTACACCTTC.

V and J are TRBV30 and TRBJ2-4, with D perhaps matching TRBD1 (5 bases). V dropped 5 bases and J dropped 0 bases, with 8 bases sitting between them. CDR1 is GTSNPN and CDR2 is SVGIG in the germline V gene (reference sequence). This CDR3 spans 13 amino acids. DNA for the CDR3: TGTGCCTGGGACAGCTTAGCCAAAAACATTCAGTACTTC. Encoded protein: CAWDSLAKNIQYF.

The chain is built from TRBV5-4 and TRBJ2-5, with TRBD2 matching 14 bases. Germline CDR1 is SGHNT and CDR2 is YYREEE (reference sequence). J gave up 2 bases and V 2 bases, and 5 bases lay outside the gene matches. This CDR3 region has 17 residues. This chain's CDR3 is CASSFSRTSGGQETQYF. The CDR3 nucleotides are TGTGCCAGCAGCTTTTCGCGGACTAGCGGGGGGCAAGAGACCCAGTACTTC.